Sequencing of this T cell receptor (beta chain) was carried out in a study of CD4 T cell repertoires in COVID-19. Findings of the study overall: Between about 6 and 28% of SARS-CoV-2 clonotypes also appeared in SARS-CoV and/or HKU1 spike cultures.

As for this clone: Its antigen is not known.

Donors had recovered from mild-to-severe COVID-19. Sequencing was done directly on freshly isolated, uncultured memory T cells. Produced via immunoSEQ multiplex PCR; TCRdb's table is partial and in-frame only. The repertoire has tens of thousands of clones, under 90% of them found once; the top ten carry roughly 0.6%. The clonotype was recovered from a human donor who had COVID-19. This specimen consisted of CD4+ T cells from peripheral blood, obtained after recovery from COVID-19.

CDR3 in amino acids: CASRFGTGSETQYF. CDR3 sequence (DNA): TGTGCCAGCCGTTTTGGGACGGGTTCAGAGACCCAGTACTTC. V and J are TRBV6-5 and TRBJ2-5; D is possibly TRBD1 or TRBD2 (5 bases each). Germline V CDR1 and CDR2: MNHEY, SVGAGI. Trimming took off 8 bases at V and 4 bases at J, with 17 bases between the two ends. The length of the CDR3 is 14 residues.